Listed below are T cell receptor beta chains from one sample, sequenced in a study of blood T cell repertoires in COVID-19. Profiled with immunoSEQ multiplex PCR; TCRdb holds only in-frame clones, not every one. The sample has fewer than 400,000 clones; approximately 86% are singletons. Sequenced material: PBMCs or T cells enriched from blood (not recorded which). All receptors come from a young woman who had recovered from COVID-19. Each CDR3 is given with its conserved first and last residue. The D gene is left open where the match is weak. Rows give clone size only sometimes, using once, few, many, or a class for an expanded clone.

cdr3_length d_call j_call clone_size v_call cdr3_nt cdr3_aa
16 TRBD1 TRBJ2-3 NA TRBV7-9 TGTGCCAGCAGCTCAGAACCGGGACAGGGTACAGATACGCAGTATTTT CASSSEPGQGTDTQYF
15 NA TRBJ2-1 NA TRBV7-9 TGTGCCAGCAGTCAAGCCGGGACATTGGGCAATGAGCAGTTCTTC CASSQAGTLGNEQFF
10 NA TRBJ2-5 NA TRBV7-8 TGTGCCAGCAGCCCGGAGACCCAGTACTTC CASSPETQYF
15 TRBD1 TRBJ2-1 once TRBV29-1 TGCAGCGTTGAACCCGGGACAGGGTCGTACAATGAGCAGTTCTTC CSVEPGTGSYNEQFF
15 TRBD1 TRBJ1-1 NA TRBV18 TGTGCCAGCTCACCTTTACAGGGGGCGGACACTGAAGCTTTCTTT CASSPLQGADTEAFF
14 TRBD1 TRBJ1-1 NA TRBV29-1 TGCAGCGTTGACGCGGGACAGTTGAACACTGAAGCTTTCTTT CSVDAGQLNTEAFF
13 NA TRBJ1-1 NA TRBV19 TGTGCCAGTAGGGGCAGGGTGAACACTGAAGCTTTCTTT CASRGRVNTEAFF
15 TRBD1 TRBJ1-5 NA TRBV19 TGTGCCAGTAGGGGGGGGACAGGAGGGTATCAGCCCCAGCATTTT CASRGGTGGYQPQHF
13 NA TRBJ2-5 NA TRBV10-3 TGTGCCATCAAGGCCGGTGGGGGGGAGACCCAGTACTTC CAIKAGGGETQYF
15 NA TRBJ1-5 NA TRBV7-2 TGTGCCAGCAGCTTAGATCAGGGGAGGGATCAGCCCCAGCATTTT CASSLDQGRDQPQHF
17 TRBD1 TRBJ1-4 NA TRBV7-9 TGTGCCAGCAGCTTGCCCCAGGGGGCGAGTTTGGAAGAAAAACTGTTTTTT CASSLPQGASLEEKLFF
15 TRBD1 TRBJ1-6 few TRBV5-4 TGTGCCAGCAGCTTGCGTACAGGGGTGGATTCACCCCTCCACTTT CASSLRTGVDSPLHF
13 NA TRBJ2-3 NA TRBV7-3 TGTGCCAGCAGCTTAACCCCCGCAGATACGCAGTATTTT CASSLTPADTQYF
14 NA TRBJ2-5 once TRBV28 TGTGCCAGCACCTTTGGAGGGAACCAAGAGACCCAGTACTTC CASTFGGNQETQYF
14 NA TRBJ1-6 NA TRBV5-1 TGCGCCAGCAGCAACGACAGATTTAATTCACCCCTCCACTTT CASSNDRFNSPLHF
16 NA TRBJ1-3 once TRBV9 TGTGCCAGCAGCGGACAATCCATGAGCTCTGGAAACACCATATATTTT CASSGQSMSSGNTIYF
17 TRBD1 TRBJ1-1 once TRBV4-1 TGCGCCAGCAGCCAAGAAGGTTCAGGGGGTTTTAACACTGAAGCTTTCTTT CASSQEGSGGFNTEAFF
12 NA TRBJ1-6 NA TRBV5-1 TGCGCCAGCAGCTTGCGGAATTCACCCCTCCACTTT CASSLRNSPLHF
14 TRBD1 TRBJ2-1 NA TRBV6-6 TGTGCCAGCAGTCAGGGGGTCTCCTACAATGAGCAGTTCTTC CASSQGVSYNEQFF
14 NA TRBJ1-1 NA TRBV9 TGTGCCAGCAGCGTATTTGCAGAGAACACTGAAGCTTTCTTT CASSVFAENTEAFF
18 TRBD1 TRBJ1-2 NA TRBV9 TGTGCCAGCAGCGTATTTTCGGACAGGGGATTCTCGATGGGTGGCTACACCTTC CASSVFSDRGFSMGGYTF
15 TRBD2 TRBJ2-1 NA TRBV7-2 TGTGCCAGCAGAGAGCTAGCGGGCTCCTACAATGAGCAGTTCTTC CASRELAGSYNEQFF
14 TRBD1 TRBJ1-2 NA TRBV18 TGTGCCAGCTCACCCCGGGACAGGCCTTATGGCTACACCTTC CASSPRDRPYGYTF
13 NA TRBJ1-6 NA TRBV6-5 TGTGCCAGCAGCAGGACGCGGGATTCACCCCTCCACTTT CASSRTRDSPLHF
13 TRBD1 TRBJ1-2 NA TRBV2 TGTGCCAGCAAAAGGACAGGATCGGATGGCTACACCTTC CASKRTGSDGYTF
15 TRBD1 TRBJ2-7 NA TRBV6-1 TGTGCCAGCAGTGAAATCGACCGGACAGGGTACGAGCAGTACTTC CASSEIDRTGYEQYF
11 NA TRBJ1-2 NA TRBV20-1 TGCAGTGCTCTTCGGAGCTTTGACTACACCTTC CSALRSFDYTF
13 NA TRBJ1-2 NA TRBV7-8 TGTGCCAGCAGCCCGGACAGACCAGGTGGCTACACCTTC CASSPDRPGGYTF
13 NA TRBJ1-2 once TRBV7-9 TGTGCCAGCACCTTGACAGGCATGGCTGGCTACACCTTC CASTLTGMAGYTF
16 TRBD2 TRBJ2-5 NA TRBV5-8 TGTGCCAGCAGCGCGACCGGGACTAGCCCCGGGGAGACCCAGTACTTC CASSATGTSPGETQYF
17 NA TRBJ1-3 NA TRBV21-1 TGTGCCAGCAGCCTAAAAAGTGGGACAGGGATTGGAAACACCATATATTTT CASSLKSGTGIGNTIYF
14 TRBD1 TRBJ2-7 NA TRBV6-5 TGTGCCAGCAGCCCCGGGACAGGGGGCCTGGAGCAGTACTTC CASSPGTGGLEQYF
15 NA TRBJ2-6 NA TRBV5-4 TGTGCCAGCAGCTTCCGGCGGACAGGGGCCAACGTCCTGACTTTC CASSFRRTGANVLTF
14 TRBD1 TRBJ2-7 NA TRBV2 TGTGCCAGCAAAGGGGACAGGGTCTCCTACGAGCAGTACTTC CASKGDRVSYEQYF
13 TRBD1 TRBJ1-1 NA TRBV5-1 TGCGCCAGCAGCCTGGACAGGGATACTGAAGCTTTCTTT CASSLDRDTEAFF
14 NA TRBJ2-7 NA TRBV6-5 TGTGCCAGCAGAACGGGTTACCCCCCATACGAGCAGTACTTC CASRTGYPPYEQYF
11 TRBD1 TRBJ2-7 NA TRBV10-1 TGCGCCAGCGGGACAGGGTACGAGCAGTACTTC CASGTGYEQYF
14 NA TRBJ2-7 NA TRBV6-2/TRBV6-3 TGTGCCAGCAGTTACTTCCAGGGTACCTACGAGCAGTACTTC CASSYFQGTYEQYF
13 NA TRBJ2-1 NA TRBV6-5 TGTGCCAGCTTAGCCGGAAAATACAATGAGCAGTTCTTC CASLAGKYNEQFF
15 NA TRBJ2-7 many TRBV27 TGTGCCAGCGCCCACCTAGCAGCTTCTTTCTACGAGCAGTACTTC CASAHLAASFYEQYF
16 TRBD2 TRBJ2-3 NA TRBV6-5 TGTGCCAGCAGCTACCTAGCGGGATCGACCGCAGATACGCAGTATTTT CASSYLAGSTADTQYF
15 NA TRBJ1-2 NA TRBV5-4 TGTGCCAGCAGCTTGTTACAGGGCACCCGAGATGGCTACACCTTC CASSLLQGTRDGYTF
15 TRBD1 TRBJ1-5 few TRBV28 TGTGCCAGCAGTGCACCGGGACAGGGCAATCAGCCCCAGCATTTT CASSAPGQGNQPQHF
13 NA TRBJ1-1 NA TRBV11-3 TGTGCCAGCAGCTTAACTTTGAACACTGAAGCTTTCTTT CASSLTLNTEAFF
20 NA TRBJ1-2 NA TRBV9 TGTGCCAGCAGCGTAGCTTATCTCGGAGACGGCGACTTGTCTAACTATGGCTACACCTTC CASSVAYLGDGDLSNYGYTF
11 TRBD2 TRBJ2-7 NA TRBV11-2 TGTGCCAGCAGCTTAGGGGGGACTAGCGACTTC CASSLGGTSDF
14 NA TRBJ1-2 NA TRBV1 TGCACCAGCAGCCTCGGGGGGGGTGGTTATGGCTACACCTTC CTSSLGGGGYGYTF
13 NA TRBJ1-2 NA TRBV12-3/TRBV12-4 TGTGCCAGCAGCCCCGACAGTAGCTATGGCTACACCTTC CASSPDSSYGYTF
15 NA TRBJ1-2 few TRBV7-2 TGTGCCAGCAGCTTCGCACAGGGTGGGCGTAGAGGCTACACCTTC CASSFAQGGRRGYTF
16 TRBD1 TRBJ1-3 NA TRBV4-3 TGCGCCAGCAGCCAAGATAGGACAGGCGTTGGAAACACCATATATTTT CASSQDRTGVGNTIYF
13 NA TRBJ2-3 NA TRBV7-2 TGTGCCAGCAGCTCCCCCCTCACAGATACGCAGTATTTT CASSSPLTDTQYF
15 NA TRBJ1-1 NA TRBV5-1 TGCGCCAGCAGCTTGGCCGGGGGGATGAACACTGAAGCTTTCTTT CASSLAGGMNTEAFF
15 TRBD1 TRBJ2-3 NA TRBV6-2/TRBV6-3 TGTGCCAGCAGCCACCGGGACAGGGCGCCAGATACGCAGTATTTT CASSHRDRAPDTQYF
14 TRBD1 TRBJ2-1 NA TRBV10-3 TGTGCCATCAGTGAGGGACAGGGGGCGAATGAGCAGTTCTTC CAISEGQGANEQFF
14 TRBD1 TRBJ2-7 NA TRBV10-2 TGCGCCAGCAGTGTTTCAGGGGGCGGCTACGAGCAGTACTTC CASSVSGGGYEQYF